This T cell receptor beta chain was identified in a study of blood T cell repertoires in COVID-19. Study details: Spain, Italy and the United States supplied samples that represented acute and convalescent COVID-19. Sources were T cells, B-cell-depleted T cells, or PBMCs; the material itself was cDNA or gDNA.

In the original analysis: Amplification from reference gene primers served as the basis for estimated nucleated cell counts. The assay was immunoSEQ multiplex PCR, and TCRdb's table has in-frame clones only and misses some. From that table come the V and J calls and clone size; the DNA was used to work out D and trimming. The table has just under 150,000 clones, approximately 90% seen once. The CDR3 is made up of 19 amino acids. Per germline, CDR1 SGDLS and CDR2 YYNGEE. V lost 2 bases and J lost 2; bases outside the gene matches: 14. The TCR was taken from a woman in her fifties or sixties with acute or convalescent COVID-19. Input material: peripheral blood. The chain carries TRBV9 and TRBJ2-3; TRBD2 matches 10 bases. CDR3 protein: CASSVDPLLAGPFTDTQYF. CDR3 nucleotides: TGTGCCAGCAGCGTCGATCCCCTACTAGCGGGACCATTCACAGATACGCAGTATTTT.